A single sample is the source of the 16 T cell receptor beta chains below, sequenced in a study of Ad26.COV2.S vaccination and SARS-CoV-2 variants. Sequenced by immunoSEQ multiplex PCR; TCRdb stores in-frame clones only, minus some. This repertoire shows hundreds of thousands of clones, roughly 85% found once; its top ten account for about 3.3%. The sample's treatment: around 19 received Ad26.COV2.S at low or high dose, single or two shots; about 5 received placebo; per-sample allocation not given. Samples were taken on day 63 after the first vaccine or placebo injection. The sample here was peripheral blood, taken in a trial of Ad26.COV2.S vaccine versus placebo. These receptors all come from a person aged 18 to 65 who received the Ad26.COV2.S COVID-19 vaccine or a placebo.

V is TRBV9 and J is TRBJ2-5, with D unresolved. The CDR3 extends over 13 amino acids. V lost 0 bases and J 1 base, leaving 4 bases between the germline ends. The germline gives CDR1 SGDLS, CDR2 YYNGEE. The CDR3 sequence: CASSVAPQETQYF. CDR3 nucleotides: TGTGCCAGCAGCGTAGCGCCCCAAGAGACCCAGTACTTC.

V usage is TRBV27 and J usage is TRBJ1-5; 10 bases align to TRBD1. The CDR3 runs to 16 residues. Germline-derived CDR1 and CDR2 are MNHEY and SMNVEV (reference sequence). Trimming took 4 bases from V and 7 from J; bases not matched to a gene: 10. This CDR3 reads CASSSKTGGVRQPQHF. CDR3 DNA sequence: TGTGCCAGCAGTTCGAAGACAGGGGGCGTGAGGCAGCCCCAGCATTTT.

The rearrangement links TRBV7-9 to TRBJ2-3, with D possibly TRBD2 on 5 matching bases. This CDR3 region has 16 residues. From germline, CDR1 is SEHNR and CDR2 FQNEAQ (reference sequence). V was shortened by 7 bases and J by 2 bases, with 19 bases between the two germline ends. Here the CDR3 DNA reads TGTGCCAGCACCACTTCGGCTGAGGGAATCACAGATACGCAGTATTTT. Residues: CASTTSAEGITDTQYF.

The chain recombines TRBV5-4 with TRBJ1-2; TRBD1 aligns across 7 bases. The V segment lost 4 bases and the J segment 7 bases; nucleotides outside the gene matches: 10. This CDR3 spans 14 amino acids. Germline V gene data show CDR1 as SGHNT and CDR2 as YYREEE (reference sequence). The CDR3 DNA is TGTGCCAGCAGCACAAAAACAGGGGCGCGTGGCTACACCTTC. It is translated as CASSTKTGARGYTF. The full variable domain, with the rest looked up from reference TRBV5-4 and TRBJ1-2, is ETGVTQSPTHLIKTRGQQVTLRCSSQSGHNTVSWYQQALGQGPQFIFQYYREEENGRGNFPPRFSGLQFPNYSSELNVNALELDDSALYLCASSTKTGARGYTFGSGTRLTVV.

This clone was counted a few times. The genes are TRBV7-9 and TRBJ1-5; 9 positions match TRBD1. Germline V gives CDR1 SEHNR, CDR2 FQNEAQ (reference sequence). The trim removed 2 bases at V and 7 bases at J, leaving 3 bases unmatched. This CDR3 is 14 amino acids long. The CDR3 sequence: CASSLTGGGQPQHF. The CDR3 DNA reads as TGTGCCAGCAGCTTAACAGGGGGCGGGCAGCCCCAGCATTTT. The whole variable domain, remainder taken from reference TRBV7-9 and TRBJ1-5, is DTGVSQNPRHKITKRGQNVTFRCDPISEHNRLYWYRQTLGQGPEFLTYFQNEAQLEKSRLLSDRFSAERPKGSFSTLEIQRTEQGDSAMYLCASSLTGGGQPQHFGDGTRLSIL.

This clone was counted once. This chain joins TRBV29-1 and TRBJ2-5, with 7 bases aligning to TRBD1. The CDR3 totals 12 residues. V lost 7 bases to trimming and J lost 5 bases; unmatched junction nucleotides: 7. From germline, CDR1 is SQVTM and CDR2 ANQGSEA. CDR3 amino acids: CSALDRLETQYF. Here the CDR3 DNA reads TGCAGCGCTCTGGACAGGTTGGAGACCCAGTACTTC.

This clone was seen only once. This chain uses TRBV7-6 with TRBJ2-7; 10 bases match TRBD2. Trimming removed 2 bases from V and 0 bases from J; junction bases left unmatched: 4. The CDR3 totals 16 residues. Germline V gene sequence: CDR1 SGHVS, CDR2 FNYEAQ. CDR3 nucleotides: TGTGCCAGCAGCTTAAGAGGGACTAGCGACTCCTACGAGCAGTACTTC. Translated, it gives CASSLRGTSDSYEQYF.

The V gene is TRBV19, the J gene TRBJ1-5; 9 positions agree with TRBD1. The CDR3 sequence is 17 residues long. The germline gives CDR1 LNHDA, CDR2 SQIVND (reference sequence). The V gene end was trimmed by 4 bases and the J gene end by 2 bases; junction bases not matched to a gene: 9. Here the CDR3 DNA reads TGTGCCAGTAGTACCTGGACAGGGGTTCGGGGCAATCAGCCCCAGCATTTT. It encodes CASSTWTGVRGNQPQHF.

The chain links TRBV10-3 to TRBJ1-2, with 10 bases identical to TRBD1. Losses at the gene ends were 6 bases for V and 2 bases for J; bases not matched to a gene: 12. CDR1 and CDR2 (germline): ENHRY, SYGVKD. The CDR3 spans 17 residues. CDR3: CAISYSSRDRGNYGYTF. In nucleotides, the CDR3 is TGTGCCATCAGCTACTCCTCCCGGGACAGGGGCAACTATGGCTACACCTTC.

This chain links TRBV5-1 with TRBJ1-1; TRBD1 matches at 7 bases. CDR3 size: 15 residues. CDR1 SGHRS and CDR2 YFSETQ come from the germline V gene. The J segment lost 5 bases and the V segment lost 4 bases, leaving 11 bases of the junction unmatched. CDR3 sequence reads: CASSPETGRETEAFF. CDR3 DNA sequence: TGCGCCAGCAGCCCCGAGACAGGGAGGGAAACTGAAGCTTTCTTT.

The chain joins TRBV5-1 to TRBJ2-3; no reliable D call. The V gene's germline CDR1 is SGHRS and CDR2 YFSETQ. Trimming cost V 0 bases and J 0 bases, with 11 bases left between them. The CDR3 totals 16 residues. The CDR3 DNA is TGCGCCAGCAGCTTGGCGGCCAGAATGAGCACAGATACGCAGTATTTT. This encodes CASSLAARMSTDTQYF.

The chain combines TRBV5-4 with TRBJ2-5; D call uncertain. The V gene lost 3 bases and the J gene lost 1 base, with 7 bases spanning the gap. This CDR3 has 13 amino acids. Germline V gene data show CDR1 as SGHNT and CDR2 as YYREEE (reference sequence). The chain's CDR3 is CASSSGPQETQYF. CDR3 in DNA: TGTGCCAGCAGCTCCGGTCCCCAAGAGACCCAGTACTTC.

The chain joins TRBV5-5 to TRBJ2-7, with a weak D call TRBD1 (6 bases). CDR1 and CDR2 from the germline V gene are SGHKS and YYEKEE (reference sequence). This CDR3 region has 15 residues. V lost 0 bases and J 3 bases, leaving 13 bases between the germline ends. The CDR3 spells CASSLALTGIYEQYF. The CDR3 nucleotides are TGTGCCAGCAGCTTGGCTCTAACAGGGATCTACGAGCAGTACTTC. Looking up the rest from reference TRBV5-5 and TRBJ2-7 gives the full variable domain: DAGVTQSPTHLIKTRGQQVTLRCSPISGHKSVSWYQQVLGQGPQFIFQYYEKEERGRGNFPDRFSARQFPNYSSELNVNALLLGDSALYLCASSLALTGIYEQYFGPGTRLTVT.

This clone was observed a handful of times. This sequence joins TRBV11-2 and TRBJ2-1; D may correspond to TRBD1 or TRBD2 (5 bases each). V was shortened by 5 bases and J by 9 bases, with 14 bases between the two germline ends. CDR1 and CDR2 (germline): SGHAT, FQNNGV. The CDR3 runs to 13 residues. The CDR3 coding sequence is TGTGCCAGCAGCAAAAACGCGAGGGGTGAGCAGTTCTTC. It codes for CASSKNARGEQFF.

J is TRBJ1-5 and V is TRBV6-1; D is possibly TRBD1 (6 bases). Trimming shortened V by 0 bases and J by 5 bases, and 14 bases separated the two germline ends. From germline, CDR1 is MNHNS and CDR2 SASEGT. The CDR3 covers 16 residues. The CDR3 DNA is TGTGCCAGCAGTGAAGCGAGTTTGTACAGGGATCAGCCCCAGCATTTT. It yields the protein CASSEASLYRDQPQHF.

The CDR3 nucleotides read TGCGCCAGCAGCTTGTCTCAGCAGGAGACCCAGTACTTC. Protein: CASSLSQQETQYF. The rearrangement joins TRBV5-1 to TRBJ2-5; D remains unclear. The germline CDR1 and CDR2 sequences are SGHRS and YFSETQ. V lost 1 base to trimming and J lost 5 bases, with 9 bases between them. This CDR3 has 13 residues.